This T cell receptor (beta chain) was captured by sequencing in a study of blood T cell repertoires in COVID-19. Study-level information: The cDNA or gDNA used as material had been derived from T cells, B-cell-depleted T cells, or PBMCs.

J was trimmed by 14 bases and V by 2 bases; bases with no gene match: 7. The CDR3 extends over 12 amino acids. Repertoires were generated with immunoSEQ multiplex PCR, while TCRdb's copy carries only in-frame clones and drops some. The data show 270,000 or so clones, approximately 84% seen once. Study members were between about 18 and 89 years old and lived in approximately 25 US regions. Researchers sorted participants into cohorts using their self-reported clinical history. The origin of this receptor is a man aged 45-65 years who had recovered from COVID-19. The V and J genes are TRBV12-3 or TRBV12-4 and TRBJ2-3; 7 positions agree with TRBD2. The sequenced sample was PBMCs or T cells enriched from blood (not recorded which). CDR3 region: CASSLRGERVYF. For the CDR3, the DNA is TGTGCCAGCAGTTTACGGGGGGAACGGGTGTATTTT.